This T cell receptor beta chain was identified in a study of CD8 T cells in Susac syndrome. On this clonotype: The antigen remains unidentified.

cDNA came from 0.5 to 1 ug RNA primed by random hexamers. The CDR3 of TCR beta was amplified by immunoSEQ multiplex PCR across 54 Vbeta and 13 Jbeta. MiXCR was run by TCRdb on the immunoSEQ multiplex PCR reads, yielding one entry per CDR3 protein. The profile covers approximately 270,000 distinct CDR3 sequences, with over 85% appearing a single time and approximately 0.07% taken by the ten largest. CDR1 and CDR2 (germline): SGHRS, YFSETQ. This CDR3 region has 15 residues. Trimming took 4 bases from V and 6 from J; bases not matched to a gene: 8. Study observations and caveats: Only a relatively small number of individuals were included in the TCR sequencing and HLA analysis.

In blood CD8+ and CD4+ T cells, TCR beta underwent sequencing. It was negative isolation that provided the CD8+ and CD4+ T cells, whereas TEMRA cells were enriched by FACS. The receptor comes from a human donor with multiple sclerosis. The chain is built from TRBV5-1 and TRBJ1-4, with 8 bases that match TRBD1. The material sequenced was CD4+ T cells from PBMCs. CDR3 sequence: CASSPYRGSDEKLFF. The CDR3 DNA reads TGCGCCAGCAGCCCTTACAGGGGGTCGGATGAAAAACTGTTTTTT.